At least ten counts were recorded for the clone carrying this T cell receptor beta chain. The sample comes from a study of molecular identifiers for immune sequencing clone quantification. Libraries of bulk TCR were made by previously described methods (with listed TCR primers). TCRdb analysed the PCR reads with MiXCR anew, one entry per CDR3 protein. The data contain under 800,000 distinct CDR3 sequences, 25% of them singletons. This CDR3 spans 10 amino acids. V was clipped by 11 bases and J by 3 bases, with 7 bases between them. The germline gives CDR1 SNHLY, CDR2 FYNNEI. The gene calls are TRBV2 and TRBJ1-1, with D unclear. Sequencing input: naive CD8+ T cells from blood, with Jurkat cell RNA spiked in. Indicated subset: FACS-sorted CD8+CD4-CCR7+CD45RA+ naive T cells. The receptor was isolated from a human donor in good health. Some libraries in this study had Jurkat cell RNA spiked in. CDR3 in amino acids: CAGRDTEAFF. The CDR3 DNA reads TGTGCCGGAAGGGACACTGAAGCTTTCTTT.